This TCR beta chain was profiled in a study of cytomegalovirus exposure and HLA in healthy donors. Across the study: An earlier analysis found under 130 million unique TCR beta sequences from about 190 million T cells. Study-wide findings and caveats: Follow-up analysis seemed to connect common viral pathogens with several of the most significant clusters identified. Likely technical artifact: a cluster of highly shared sequence variants.

PCR was performed using 60 Vbeta and 13 Jbeta primers. As originally analysed: Counted up in a later analysis, unique TCR beta chains came to 65 million to 100 million, with some 9.9 million shared. Sequenced by immunoSEQ multiplex PCR; TCRdb stores in-frame clones only, minus some. The D gene and trimming were derived from the DNA, and the V and J assignments and clone size from that table. This sample yields about 100,000 clones, of which approximately 82% are seen a single time; about 1.2% belongs to the top ten. With 3 bases clipped from V and 8 bases from J, the junction kept 11 bases outside the gene matches. This CDR3 region has 17 residues. Germline V CDR1 and CDR2: SGHTA, FQGTGA. With regard to this clone: Its antigen is undetermined.

The chain combines TRBV7-3 with TRBJ2-3; 13 bases match TRBD2. Sequencing was done on a sample of PBMCs. The source of this sequence is a woman between 18 and 30 years old in good health and CMV-seronegative. The CDR3 coding sequence is TGTGCCAGCAGCTTGATAGGACTAGCGGGAGAATTGGCTACGCAGTATTTT. Translated: CASSLIGLAGELATQYF. The entire variable domain, with the rest obtained from reference TRBV7-3 and TRBJ2-3, is as follows: GAGVSQTPSNKVTEKGKYVELRCDPISGHTALYWYRQSLGQGPEFLIYFQGTGAADDSGLPNDRFFAVRPEGSVSTLKIQRTERGDSAVYLCASSLIGLAGELATQYFGPGTRLTVL.